Given below is one T cell receptor beta chain in context. Its antigen remains unknown. Germline assignment: CDR1 SNHLY and CDR2 FYNNEI. This CDR3 contains 12 residues. The V and J ends lost 7 bases and 5 bases respectively, with 11 bases between them. This specimen comes from a study of cytomegalovirus exposure and HLA in healthy donors. Study summary: The study placed around 80% of its approximately 430 genotyped donors in the Caucasian-associated ancestry cluster.

Primers for the PCR totalled 60 Vbeta and 13 Jbeta. Assay used: immunoSEQ multiplex PCR; TCRdb lists only in-frame clones, some missing. The ten most abundant clones cover around 3.8% of a sample with under 45,000 clones. Study findings and constraints: Cytomegalovirus-associated status was assigned to about 180 TCR beta chains. Common viral pathogens seemed to be connected with several of the most significant clusters, according to a later analysis.

The sequenced material came from PBMCs. This TCR was sampled from a male donor in good health and CMV-seronegative. The gene calls are TRBV2 and TRBJ1-2; TRBD1 is a possible D gene (5 bases). In DNA form, the CDR3 reads TGTGCCAGCACTTTTTCAGGGTATGGCTACACCTTC. This translates into CASTFSGYGYTF.